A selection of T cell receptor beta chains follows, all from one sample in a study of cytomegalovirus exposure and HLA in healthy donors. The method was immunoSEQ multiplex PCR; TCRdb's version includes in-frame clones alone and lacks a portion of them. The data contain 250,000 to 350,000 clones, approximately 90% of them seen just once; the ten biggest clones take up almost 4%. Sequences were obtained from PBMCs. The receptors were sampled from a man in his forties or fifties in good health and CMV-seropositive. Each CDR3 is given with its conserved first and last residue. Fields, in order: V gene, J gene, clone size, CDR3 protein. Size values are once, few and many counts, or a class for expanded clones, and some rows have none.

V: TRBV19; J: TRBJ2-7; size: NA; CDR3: CASSVTSSPTYEQYF
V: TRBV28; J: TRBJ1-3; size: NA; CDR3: CASSSHRSSWGNTIYF
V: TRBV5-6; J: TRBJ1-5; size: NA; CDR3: CASSFGQGGQPQHF
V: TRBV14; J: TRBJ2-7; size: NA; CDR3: CASSQEAGLASYEQYF
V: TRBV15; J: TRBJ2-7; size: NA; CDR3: CATSRDGRALYEQYF
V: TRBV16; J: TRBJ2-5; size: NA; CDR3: CASSKTGVETQYF
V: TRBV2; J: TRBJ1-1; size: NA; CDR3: CARYDRLNTEAFF
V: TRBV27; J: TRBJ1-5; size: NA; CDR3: CASSLRGNNQPQHF
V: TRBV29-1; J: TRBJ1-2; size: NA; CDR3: CSVASGGGGYTF
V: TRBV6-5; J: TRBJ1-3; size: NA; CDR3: CASSRTVPSGNTIYF
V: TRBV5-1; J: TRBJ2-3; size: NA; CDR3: CASSTHRQGFGPDTQYF
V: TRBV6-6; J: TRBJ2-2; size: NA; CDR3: CASSAWDRAGELFF
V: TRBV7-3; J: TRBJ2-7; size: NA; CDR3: CASSTDSSYEQYF
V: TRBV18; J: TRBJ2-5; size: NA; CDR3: CASSPPSGSKETQYF
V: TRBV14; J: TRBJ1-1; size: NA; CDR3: CASSQFVNTEAFF
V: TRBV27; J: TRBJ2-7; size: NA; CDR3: CASSAGQSAITLSF
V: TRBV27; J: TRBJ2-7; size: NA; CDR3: CASSFRGTFSYEQYF
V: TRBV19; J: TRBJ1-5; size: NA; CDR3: CATGWGGNQPQHF
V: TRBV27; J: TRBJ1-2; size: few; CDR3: CASSFGRNYGYTF
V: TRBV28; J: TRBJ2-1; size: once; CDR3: CASSPPRGGYNEQFF
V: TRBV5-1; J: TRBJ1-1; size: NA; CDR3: CASSLGGGTEAFF
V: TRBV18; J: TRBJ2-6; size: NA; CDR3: CASSPIQDSGANVLTF
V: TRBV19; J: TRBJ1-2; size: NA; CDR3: CASATGNYGYTF
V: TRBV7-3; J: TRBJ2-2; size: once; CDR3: CASSPSGRANTGELFF
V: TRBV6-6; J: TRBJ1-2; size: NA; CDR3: CASTLTGVRERYGYTF
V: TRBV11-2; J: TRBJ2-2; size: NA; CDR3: CASSLPSGFRAGELFF
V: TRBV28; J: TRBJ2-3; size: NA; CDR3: CASSSQGVGTDTQYF
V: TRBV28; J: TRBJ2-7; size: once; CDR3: CASGTSGSLVEQYF
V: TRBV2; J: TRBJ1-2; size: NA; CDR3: CASREQGSYGYTF
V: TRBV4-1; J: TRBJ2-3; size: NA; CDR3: CASSRGGRPLTDTQYF
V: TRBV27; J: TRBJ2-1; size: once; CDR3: CASSSPTSYYNEQFF
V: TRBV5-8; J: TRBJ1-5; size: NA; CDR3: CASSSRSGLGQPQHF
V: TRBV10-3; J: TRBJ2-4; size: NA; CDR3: CAISEPPGENIQYF